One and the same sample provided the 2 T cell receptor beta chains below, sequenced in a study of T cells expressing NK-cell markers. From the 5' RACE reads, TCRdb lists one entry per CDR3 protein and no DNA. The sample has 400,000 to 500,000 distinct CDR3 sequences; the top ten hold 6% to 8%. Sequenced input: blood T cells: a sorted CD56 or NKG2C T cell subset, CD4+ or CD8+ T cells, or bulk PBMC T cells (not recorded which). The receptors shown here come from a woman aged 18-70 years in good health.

The CDR3 protein is CASSLGAGVTLQYF. The gene calls are TRBV27 and TRBJ2-7; TCRdb returns TRBD2, unconfirmable since there is no DNA. This CDR3 is 14 amino acids long. The germline V gene encodes CDR1 MNHEY and CDR2 SMNVEV (reference sequence).

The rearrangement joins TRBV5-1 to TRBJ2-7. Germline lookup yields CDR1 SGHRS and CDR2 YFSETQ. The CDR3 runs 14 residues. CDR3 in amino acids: CASSSELGNYEQYF.